The next 14 T cell receptor beta chains were all read from a single sample in a study of T cell repertoires in cytomegalovirus infection. Antigens of these TCRs are unknown. In TCRdb, the reads were re-called with MiXCR into one record per CDR3 protein. The sample consists of 230,000 or so distinct CDR3 sequences, around two fifths of them appearing once. The sample here was CD8+ T cells from cultured PBMCs, taken from culture after CMV antigen stimulation. Receptor source: a human donor in good health (CMV status not recorded). Some clones in this sample may be carry-over from other donors' samples.

This clonotype occurred a few times. The genes are TRBV2 and TRBJ2-1; unclear D gene. CDR1 and CDR2 (germline): SNHLY, FYNNEI. Trimming took 9 bases from V and 1 from J, leaving 7 bases between them. The CDR3 is made up of 12 amino acids. CDR3 nucleotide sequence: TGTGCCAGGTTTTCGTCCTACAATGAGCAGTTCTTC. Protein product: CARFSSYNEQFF.

The chain couples TRBV6-1 to TRBJ1-5, with a tentative D call TRBD1 (6 bases). Per the germline V gene, CDR1 is MNHNS and CDR2 is SASEGT. Trimming left V 3 bases short and J 2 bases short, with 11 bases between. The CDR3 contains 15 residues. As DNA, the CDR3 is TGTGCCAGCAGTGATAACAGGGCGGGCAATCAGCCCCAGCATTTT. As protein: CASSDNRAGNQPQHF.

The chain has TRBV4-1 and TRBJ2-1, with D maybe TRBD2 (7 bases). Germline CDR1 is MGHRA and CDR2 is YSYEKL. V was clipped by 7 bases and J by 0 bases, with 22 bases between them. The CDR3 runs 18 residues. The CDR3 region has the DNA TGCGCCAGCACCCTCAAAGGGCGGGGGCCCAGCTCCTACAATGAGCAGTTCTTC. Its translation is CASTLKGRGPSSYNEQFF.

V is TRBV27 and J is TRBJ2-1; 12 positions match TRBD2. The CDR3 totals 14 residues. The J segment lost 9 bases and the V segment lost 6 bases, leaving 6 bases of the junction unmatched. The germline V gene encodes CDR1 MNHEY and CDR2 SMNVEV (reference sequence). This CDR3 is CASRLTSGSLEQFF. The CDR3 nucleotides are TGTGCCAGCAGATTGACTAGCGGGAGTCTTGAGCAGTTCTTC.

This clonotype showed up just a few times. The chain has TRBV7-9 and TRBJ1-5; TRBD1 is a possible D gene (5 bases). CDR1 and CDR2 from the germline V gene are SEHNR and FQNEAQ (reference sequence). V lost 5 bases, J lost 1 base, and 15 bases lay in between. This CDR3 has 16 residues. The CDR3 reads CASSAEGRESNQPQHF. The CDR3 DNA follows: TGTGCCAGCAGCGCGGAGGGCAGGGAAAGCAATCAGCCCCAGCATTTT.

This rearrangement joins TRBV11-2 to TRBJ1-5; 9 bases are a match to TRBD1. Germline V gives CDR1 SGHAT, CDR2 FQNNGV. J gave up 4 bases and V 4 bases, and 5 bases lay outside the gene matches. The CDR3 is 15 residues long. The CDR3 is CASSSQGARNQPQHF. The CDR3, as DNA: TGTGCCAGCAGCTCACAGGGGGCAAGGAATCAGCCCCAGCATTTT.

The chain recombines TRBV7-6 with TRBJ2-2; the D is unclear. Germline values: CDR1 SGHVS, CDR2 FNYEAQ. The germline V and J ends were trimmed by 5 bases and 2 bases, with 3 bases remaining between them. The CDR3 runs to 12 residues. Here the CDR3 reads CASSANTGELFF. CDR3 nucleotide sequence: TGTGCCAGCAGCGCCAACACCGGGGAGCTGTTTTTT. Full variable domain (rest looked up from reference TRBV7-6 and TRBJ2-2): GAGVSQSPRYKVTKRGQDVALRCDPISGHVSLYWYRQALGQGPEFLTYFNYEAQQDKSGLPNDRFSAERPEGSISTLTIQRTEQRDSAMYRCASSANTGELFFGEGSRLTVL.

A word on this clonotype: Without the conserved terminal phenylalanine or tryptophan, this CDR3 likely stems from a read error. This CDR3 reads CASSLTSGGKETQYL. The CDR3 coding sequence is TGTGCCAGCAGCTTGACTAGCGGGGGCAAAGAGACCCAGTACTTA. The chain has TRBV7-8 and TRBJ2-5, with 12 bases that match TRBD2. Germline V gives CDR1 SGHVS, CDR2 FQNEAQ. This CDR3 has 15 residues. Unmatched junction bases numbered 2, after V lost 3 bases and J lost 3 bases.

The J gene is TRBJ2-1, the V gene TRBV7-8, with TRBD2 identical over 12 bases. V was pared by 5 bases and J by 8 bases, with 10 bases of the junction left unmatched. This CDR3 region has 16 residues. The germline gives CDR1 SGHVS, CDR2 FQNEAQ. The CDR3 sequence: CASSDLAGGAIDEQFF. The CDR3 bases are TGTGCCAGCAGCGATCTAGCGGGGGGGGCTATCGATGAGCAGTTCTTC.

This clonotype occurred many times. This chain joins TRBV7-3 and TRBJ2-3; D is unclear. Trimming left V 2 bases short and J 3 bases short, with 12 bases between. Germline lookup yields CDR1 SGHTA and CDR2 FQGTGA. The CDR3 length is 15 residues. The CDR3 loop is CASSLSNGVTDTQYF. CDR3 nucleotides: TGTGCCAGCAGCTTATCGAATGGGGTTACAGATACGCAGTATTTT.

The rearrangement uses TRBV10-3 and TRBJ1-2; D gene ambiguous. Germline CDR1 ENHRY, CDR2 SYGVKD. The CDR3 is 12 amino acids. The germline V and J ends were trimmed by 8 bases and 7 bases, with 14 bases remaining between them. The CDR3, as DNA: TGTGCCATCCACCTAGGCGACCGTGGCTACACCTTC. Protein product: CAIHLGDRGYTF.

The chain employs TRBV6-6 and TRBJ1-1; D call uncertain. V lost 2 bases to trimming and J lost 5 bases, with 6 bases between them. Germline V gene sequence: CDR1 MNHNY, CDR2 SVGAGI (reference sequence). The CDR3 consists of 12 residues. The CDR3 is CASSYARTEAFF. The CDR3 DNA reads TGTGCCAGCAGTTACGCGAGGACTGAAGCTTTCTTT.

The table lists this clonotype with a few counts. The chain recombines TRBV6-5 with TRBJ1-1; 8 bases match TRBD1. Germline V lookup: CDR1 MNHEY, CDR2 SVGAGI. This CDR3 is 15 amino acids long. Losses at the gene ends were 0 bases for V and 5 bases for J; bases not matched to a gene: 5. The CDR3 DNA reads as TGTGCCAGCAGTTACTCATGGACAGGGCGGACTGAAGCTTTCTTT. Protein product: CASSYSWTGRTEAFF.

The chain carries TRBV7-2 and TRBJ1-1; D is unclear. From germline, CDR1 is SGHTA and CDR2 FQGNSA. The CDR3 sequence is 15 residues long. V shed 9 bases and J shed 14 bases, with 31 bases lying between them. This CDR3 reads CARSPQNIGGGETFF. The CDR3 nucleotides read TGTGCCAGAAGCCCACAAAACATTGGAGGCGGTGAAACATTCTTT.